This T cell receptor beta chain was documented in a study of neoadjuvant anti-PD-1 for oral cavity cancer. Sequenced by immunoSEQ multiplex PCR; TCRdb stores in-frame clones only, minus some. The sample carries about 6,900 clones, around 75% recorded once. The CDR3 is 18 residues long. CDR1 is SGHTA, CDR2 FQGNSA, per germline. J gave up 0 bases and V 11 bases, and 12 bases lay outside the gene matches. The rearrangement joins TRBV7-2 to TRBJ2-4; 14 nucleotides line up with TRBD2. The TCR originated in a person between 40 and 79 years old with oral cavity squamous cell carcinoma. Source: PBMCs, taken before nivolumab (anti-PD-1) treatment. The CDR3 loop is CAFGLAGGIHLAKNIQYF. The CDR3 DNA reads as TGTGCCTTCGGACTAGCGGGGGGAATCCATCTAGCCAAAAACATTCAGTACTTC.